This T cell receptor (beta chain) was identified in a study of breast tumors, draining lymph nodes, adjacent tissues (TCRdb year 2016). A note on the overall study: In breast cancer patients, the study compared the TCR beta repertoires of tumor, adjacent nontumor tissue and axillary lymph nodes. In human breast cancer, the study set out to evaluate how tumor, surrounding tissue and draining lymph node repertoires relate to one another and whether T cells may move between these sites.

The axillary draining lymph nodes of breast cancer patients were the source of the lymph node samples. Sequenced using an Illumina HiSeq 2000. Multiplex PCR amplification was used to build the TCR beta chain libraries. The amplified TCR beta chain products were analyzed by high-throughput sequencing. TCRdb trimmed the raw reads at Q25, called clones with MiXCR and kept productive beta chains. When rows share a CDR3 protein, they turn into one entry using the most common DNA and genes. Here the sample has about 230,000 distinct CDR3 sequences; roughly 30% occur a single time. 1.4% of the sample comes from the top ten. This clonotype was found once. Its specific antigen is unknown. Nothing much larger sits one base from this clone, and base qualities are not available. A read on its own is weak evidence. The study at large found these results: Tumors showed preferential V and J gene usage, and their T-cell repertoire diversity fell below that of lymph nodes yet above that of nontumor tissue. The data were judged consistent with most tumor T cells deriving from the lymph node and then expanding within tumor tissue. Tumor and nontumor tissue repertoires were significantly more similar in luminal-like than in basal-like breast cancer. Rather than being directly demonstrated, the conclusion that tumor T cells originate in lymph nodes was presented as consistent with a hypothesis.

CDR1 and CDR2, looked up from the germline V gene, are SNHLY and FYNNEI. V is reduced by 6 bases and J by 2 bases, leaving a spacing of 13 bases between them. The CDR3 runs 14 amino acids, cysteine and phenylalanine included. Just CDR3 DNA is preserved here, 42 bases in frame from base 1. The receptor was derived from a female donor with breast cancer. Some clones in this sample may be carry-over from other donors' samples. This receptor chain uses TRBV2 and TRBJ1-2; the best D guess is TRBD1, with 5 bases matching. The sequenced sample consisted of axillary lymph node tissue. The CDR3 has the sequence CASSPGTPNYGYTF. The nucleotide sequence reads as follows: TGTGCCAGCAGCCCCGGGACGCCGAACTATGGCTACACCTTC. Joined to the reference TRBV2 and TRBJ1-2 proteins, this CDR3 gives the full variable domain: EPEVTQTPSHQVTQMGQEVILRCVPISNHLYFYWYRQILGQKVEFLVSFYNNEISEKSEIFDDQFSVERPDGSNFTLKIRSTKLEDSAMYFCASSPGTPNYGYTFGSGTRLTVV.